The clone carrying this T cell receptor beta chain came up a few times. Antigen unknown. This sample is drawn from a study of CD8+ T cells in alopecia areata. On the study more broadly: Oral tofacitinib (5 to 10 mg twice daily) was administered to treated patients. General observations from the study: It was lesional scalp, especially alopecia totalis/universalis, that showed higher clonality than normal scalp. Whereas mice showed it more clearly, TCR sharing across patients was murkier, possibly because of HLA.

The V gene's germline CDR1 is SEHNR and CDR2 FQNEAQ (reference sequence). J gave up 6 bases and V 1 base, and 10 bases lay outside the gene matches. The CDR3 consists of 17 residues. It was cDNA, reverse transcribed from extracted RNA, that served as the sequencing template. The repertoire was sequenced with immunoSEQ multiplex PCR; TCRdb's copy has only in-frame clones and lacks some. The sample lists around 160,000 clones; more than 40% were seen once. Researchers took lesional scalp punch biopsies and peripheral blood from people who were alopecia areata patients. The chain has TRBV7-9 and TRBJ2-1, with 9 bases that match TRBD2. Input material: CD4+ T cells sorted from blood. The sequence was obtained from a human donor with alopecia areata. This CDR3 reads CASSLGALAGKINEQFF. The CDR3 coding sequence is TGTGCCAGCAGCTTAGGGGCGCTAGCGGGAAAGATCAATGAGCAGTTCTTC.